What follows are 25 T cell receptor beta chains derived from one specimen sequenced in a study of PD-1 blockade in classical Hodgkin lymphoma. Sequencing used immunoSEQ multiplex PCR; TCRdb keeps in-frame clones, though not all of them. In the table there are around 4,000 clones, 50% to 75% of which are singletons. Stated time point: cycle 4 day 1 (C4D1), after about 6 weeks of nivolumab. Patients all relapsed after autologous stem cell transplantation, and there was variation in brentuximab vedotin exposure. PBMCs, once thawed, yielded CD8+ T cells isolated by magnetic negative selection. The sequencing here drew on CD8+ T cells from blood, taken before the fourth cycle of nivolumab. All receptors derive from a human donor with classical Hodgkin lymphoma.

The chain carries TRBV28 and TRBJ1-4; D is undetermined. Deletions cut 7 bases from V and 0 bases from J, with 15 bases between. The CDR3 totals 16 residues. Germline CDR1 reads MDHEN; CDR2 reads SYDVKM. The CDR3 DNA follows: TGTGCCAGCACCTCAGACTTTCAAACAACTAATGAAAAACTGTTTTTT. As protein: CASTSDFQTTNEKLFF.

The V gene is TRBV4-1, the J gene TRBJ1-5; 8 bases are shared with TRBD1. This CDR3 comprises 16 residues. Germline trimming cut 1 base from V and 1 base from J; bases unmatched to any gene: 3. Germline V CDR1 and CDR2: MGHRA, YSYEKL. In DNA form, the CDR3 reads TGCGCCAGCAGCCAAGTGTCAGGGGGCAGCAATCAGCCCCAGCATTTT. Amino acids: CASSQVSGGSNQPQHF.

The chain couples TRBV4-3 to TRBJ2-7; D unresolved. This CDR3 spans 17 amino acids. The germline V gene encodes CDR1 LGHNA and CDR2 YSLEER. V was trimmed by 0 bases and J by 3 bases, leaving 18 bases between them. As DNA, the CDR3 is TGCGCCAGCAGCCAAGATCCAACCAGGCGGCATAACTACGAGCAGTACTTC. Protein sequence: CASSQDPTRRHNYEQYF.

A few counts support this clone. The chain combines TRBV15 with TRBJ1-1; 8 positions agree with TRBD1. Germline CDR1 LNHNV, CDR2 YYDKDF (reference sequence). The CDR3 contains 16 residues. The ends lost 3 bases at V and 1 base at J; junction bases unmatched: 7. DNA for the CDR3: TGTGCCACCAGCAGCGGGAGAACAGGGGGGAACACTGAAGCTTTCTTT. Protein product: CATSSGRTGGNTEAFF.

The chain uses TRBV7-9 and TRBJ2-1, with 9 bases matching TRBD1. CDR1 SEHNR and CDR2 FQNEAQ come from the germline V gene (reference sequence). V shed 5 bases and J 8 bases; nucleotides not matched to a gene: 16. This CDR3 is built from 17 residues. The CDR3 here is CASSPQATGGERHEQFF. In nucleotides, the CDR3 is TGTGCCAGCAGCCCCCAGGCCACAGGGGGCGAGAGACATGAGCAGTTCTTC.

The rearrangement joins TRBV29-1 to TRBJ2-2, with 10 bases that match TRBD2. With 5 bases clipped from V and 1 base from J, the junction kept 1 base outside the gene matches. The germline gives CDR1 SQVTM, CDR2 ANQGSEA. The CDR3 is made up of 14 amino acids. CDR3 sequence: CSVSSGRNTGELFF. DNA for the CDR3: TGCAGCGTTTCTAGCGGGAGGAACACCGGGGAGCTGTTTTTT.

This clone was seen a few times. The CDR3 DNA reads TGTGCCAGCAGCGCTGGCCGGGTTGGGTACAATGAGCAGTTCTTC. This encodes CASSAGRVGYNEQFF. The chain uses TRBV7-9 and TRBJ2-1; unclear D gene. Deletions cut 5 bases from V and 4 bases from J, with 15 bases between. CDR3 length: 15 amino acids. Germline CDR1 reads SEHNR; CDR2 reads FQNEAQ (reference sequence).

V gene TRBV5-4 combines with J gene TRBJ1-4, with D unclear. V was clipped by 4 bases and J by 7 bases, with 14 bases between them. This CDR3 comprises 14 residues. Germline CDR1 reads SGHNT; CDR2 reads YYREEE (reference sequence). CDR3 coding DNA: TGTGCCAGCAGCCCCGGGCACTATGGTGAAAAACTGTTTTTT. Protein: CASSPGHYGEKLFF. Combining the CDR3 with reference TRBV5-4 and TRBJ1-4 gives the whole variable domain ETGVTQSPTHLIKTRGQQVTLRCSSQSGHNTVSWYQQALGQGPQFIFQYYREEENGRGNFPPRFSGLQFPNYSSELNVNALELDDSALYLCASSPGHYGEKLFFGSGTQLSVL.

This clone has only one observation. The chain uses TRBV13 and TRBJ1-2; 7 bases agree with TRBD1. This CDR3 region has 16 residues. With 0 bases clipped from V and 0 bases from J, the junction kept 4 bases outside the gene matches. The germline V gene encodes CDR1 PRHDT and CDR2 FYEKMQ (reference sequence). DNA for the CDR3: TGTGCCAGCAGCTTAGGGACAGGGTCAACTAACTATGGCTACACCTTC. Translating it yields CASSLGTGSTNYGYTF.

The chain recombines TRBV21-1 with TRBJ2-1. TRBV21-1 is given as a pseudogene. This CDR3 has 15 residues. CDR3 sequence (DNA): TGTGCCACCCCACTCGGGGCAAGCTCCTACAATGAGCAGTTCTTC. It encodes CATPLGASSYNEQFF.

This chain's CDR3 is CASSQDEGTTDEQFF. The CDR3 bases are TGCGCCAGCAGCCAAGATGAGGGTACCACTGATGAGCAGTTCTTC. V and J are TRBV4-3 and TRBJ2-1; weak D call: TRBD2 (5 bases). This CDR3 comprises 15 residues. The germline CDR1 and CDR2 sequences are LGHNA and YSLEER. Trimming took off 0 bases at V and 8 bases at J, with 14 bases between the two ends.

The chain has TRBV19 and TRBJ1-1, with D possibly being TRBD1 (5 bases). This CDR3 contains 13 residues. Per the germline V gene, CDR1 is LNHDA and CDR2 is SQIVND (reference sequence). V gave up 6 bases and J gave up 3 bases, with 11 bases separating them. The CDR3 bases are TGTGCCAGTAGCCCCCGGGGGTACACTGAAGCTTTCTTT. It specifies CASSPRGYTEAFF.

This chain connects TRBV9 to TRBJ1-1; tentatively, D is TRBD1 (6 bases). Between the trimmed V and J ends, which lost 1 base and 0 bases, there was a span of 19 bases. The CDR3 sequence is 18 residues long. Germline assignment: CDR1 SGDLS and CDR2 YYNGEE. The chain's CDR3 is CASSVSGGQSGMNTEAFF. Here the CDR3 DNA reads TGTGCCAGCAGCGTAAGCGGGGGGCAATCCGGCATGAACACTGAAGCTTTCTTT.

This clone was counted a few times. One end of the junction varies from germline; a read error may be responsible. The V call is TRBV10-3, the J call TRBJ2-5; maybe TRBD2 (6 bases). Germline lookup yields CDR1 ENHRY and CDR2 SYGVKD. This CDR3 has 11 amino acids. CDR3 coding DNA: TGTGCCAGCAGTTCCGCGGGGTGGGAGTACTTC. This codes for CASSSAGWEYF.

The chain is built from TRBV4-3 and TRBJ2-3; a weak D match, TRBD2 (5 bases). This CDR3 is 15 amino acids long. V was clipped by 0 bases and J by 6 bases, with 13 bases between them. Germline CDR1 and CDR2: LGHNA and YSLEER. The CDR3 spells CASSQDRASQDTQYF. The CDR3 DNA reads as TGCGCCAGCAGCCAAGATCGGGCTAGCCAGGATACGCAGTATTTT.

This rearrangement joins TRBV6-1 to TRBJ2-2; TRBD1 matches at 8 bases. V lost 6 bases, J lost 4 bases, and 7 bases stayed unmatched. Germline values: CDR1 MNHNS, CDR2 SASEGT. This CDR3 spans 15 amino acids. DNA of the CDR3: TGTGCCAGCAGAACCTACAGGGGGAGCACCGGGGAGCTGTTTTTT. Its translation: CASRTYRGSTGELFF.

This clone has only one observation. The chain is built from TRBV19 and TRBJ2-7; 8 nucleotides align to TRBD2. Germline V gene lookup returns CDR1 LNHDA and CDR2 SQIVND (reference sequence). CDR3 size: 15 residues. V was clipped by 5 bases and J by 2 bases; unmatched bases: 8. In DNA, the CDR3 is TGTGCCAGTAGTGCACCGGGACTAGGCGCCTACGAGCAGTACTTC. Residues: CASSAPGLGAYEQYF. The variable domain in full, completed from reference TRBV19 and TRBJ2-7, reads DGGITQSPKYLFRKEGQNVTLSCEQNLNHDAMYWYRQDPGQGLRLIYYSQIVNDFQKGDIAEGYSVSREKKESFPLTVTSAQKNPTAFYLCASSAPGLGAYEQYFGPGTRLTVT.

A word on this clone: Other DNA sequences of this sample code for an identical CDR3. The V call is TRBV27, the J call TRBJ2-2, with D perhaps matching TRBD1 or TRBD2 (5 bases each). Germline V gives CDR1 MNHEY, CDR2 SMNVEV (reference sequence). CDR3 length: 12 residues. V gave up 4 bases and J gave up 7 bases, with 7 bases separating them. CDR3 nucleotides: TGTGCCAGCAGTTGGGGGAACGGGGAGCTGTTTTTT. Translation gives CASSWGNGELFF.

CDR3 in DNA: TGTGCCAGCAGTTTCCCCTCTACTGGCGGGGGGCCCACAGATACGCAGTATTTT. This translates into CASSFPSTGGGPTDTQYF. V is TRBV28 and J is TRBJ2-3; 8 bases are shared with TRBD2. This CDR3 is built from 18 residues. J was trimmed by 2 bases and V by 3 bases; bases with no gene match: 13. Germline V CDR1 and CDR2: MDHEN, SYDVKM.

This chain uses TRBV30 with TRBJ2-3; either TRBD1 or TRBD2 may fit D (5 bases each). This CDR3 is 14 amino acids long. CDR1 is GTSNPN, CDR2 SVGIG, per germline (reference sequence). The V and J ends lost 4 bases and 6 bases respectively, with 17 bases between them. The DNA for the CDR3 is TGTGCCTGGATCCGAAACCGGGACCAGGATACGCAGTATTTT. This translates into CAWIRNRDQDTQYF.

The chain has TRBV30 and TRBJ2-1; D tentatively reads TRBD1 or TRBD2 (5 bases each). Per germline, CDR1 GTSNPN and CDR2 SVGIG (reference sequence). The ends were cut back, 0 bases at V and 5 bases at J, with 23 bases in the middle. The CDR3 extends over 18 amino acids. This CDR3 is CAWSVGPPELAPDNEQFF. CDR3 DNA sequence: TGTGCCTGGAGTGTGGGACCCCCCGAATTAGCCCCAGACAATGAGCAGTTCTTC.

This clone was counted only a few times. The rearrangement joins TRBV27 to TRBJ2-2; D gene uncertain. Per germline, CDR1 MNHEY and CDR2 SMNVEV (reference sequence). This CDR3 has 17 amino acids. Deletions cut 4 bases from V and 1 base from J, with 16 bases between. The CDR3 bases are TGTGCCAGCAGTTCACTTGAATTAGCCTTGAACACCGGGGAGCTGTTTTTT. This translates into CASSSLELALNTGELFF.

The CDR3 sequence is CASAPPGYNEQFF. The CDR3 nucleotides are TGTGCTAGTGCCCCCCCGGGGTACAATGAGCAGTTCTTC. J is TRBJ2-1 and V is TRBV12-5, with D possibly matching TRBD2 (5 bases). V lost 7 bases to trimming and J lost 4 bases, with 11 bases between them. The CDR3 extends over 13 amino acids. Germline V gene sequence: CDR1 LGHNT, CDR2 FRNRAP.

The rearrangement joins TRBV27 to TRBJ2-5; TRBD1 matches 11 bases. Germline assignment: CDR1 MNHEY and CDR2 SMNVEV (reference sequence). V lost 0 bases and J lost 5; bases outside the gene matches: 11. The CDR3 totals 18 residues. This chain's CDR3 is CASSLSLRTGTGGETQYF. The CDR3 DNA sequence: TGTGCCAGCAGTTTATCCCTTCGGACCGGGACAGGGGGGGAGACCCAGTACTTC.

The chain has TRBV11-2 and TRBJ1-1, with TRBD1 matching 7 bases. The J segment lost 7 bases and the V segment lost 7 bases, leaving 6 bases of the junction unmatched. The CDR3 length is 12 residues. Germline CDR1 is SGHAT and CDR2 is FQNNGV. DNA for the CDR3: TGTGCCAGCAAATTAGGGGGCGATGAAGCTTTCTTT. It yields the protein CASKLGGDEAFF. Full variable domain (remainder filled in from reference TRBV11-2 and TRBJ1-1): EAGVAQSPRYKIIEKRQSVAFWCNPISGHATLYWYQQILGQGPKLLIQFQNNGVVDDSQLPKDRFSAERLKGVDSTLKIQPAKLEDSAVYLCASKLGGDEAFFGQGTRLTVV.